The rows below give T cell receptor beta chains drawn from one sample of a study of T-cell memory formation after mild COVID-19. TCRdb re-called the 5' RACE reads with MiXCR, one entry per CDR3 protein. The sample yields some 300,000 distinct CDR3 sequences, approximately 20% seen once. The sample was PBMCs or a T cell subset sorted from them (not recorded which). Receptors originate from a man aged 18-30 years who had mild COVID-19 (a few samples of this study predate the infection). Cell type and time point are not known. Each CDR3 is given with its conserved first and last residue. Fields, in order: D gene, J gene, V gene, CDR3 protein. The D gene is left open where the match is weak.

D: NA; J: TRBJ1-2; V: TRBV6-5; CDR3: CASRGDSGYGYTF
D: TRBD1; J: TRBJ2-2; V: TRBV7-2; CDR3: CASRLRHRGRGTGELFF
D: NA; J: TRBJ2-3; V: TRBV5-1; CDR3: CASSLVDSSTDTQYF
D: TRBD1; J: TRBJ2-1; V: TRBV6-2/TRBV6-3; CDR3: CASSYSTARGSYNEQFF
D: NA; J: TRBJ1-1; V: TRBV20-1; CDR3: CSAPPGGMNTEAFF
D: TRBD2; J: TRBJ2-1; V: TRBV7-3; CDR3: CASSDQLAGYDNEQFF
D: TRBD2; J: TRBJ2-5; V: TRBV5-1; CDR3: CASITAPTSGGETQYF
D: NA; J: TRBJ1-1; V: TRBV5-1; CDR3: CASSPTGGNTEAFF
D: NA; J: TRBJ2-7; V: TRBV4-2; CDR3: CASSQEGSVSYEQYF
D: NA; J: TRBJ1-5; V: TRBV20-1; CDR3: CSARVLRGNQPQHF
D: NA; J: TRBJ2-3; V: TRBV7-9; CDR3: CASSLVTSRSTQYF
D: NA; J: TRBJ2-1; V: TRBV7-2; CDR3: CASSFGAAPDEQFF
D: NA; J: TRBJ2-3; V: TRBV6-4; CDR3: CASSDSGGGGDTQYF
D: NA; J: TRBJ1-1; V: TRBV9; CDR3: CASSVELEGTAFF
D: TRBD1; J: TRBJ2-7; V: TRBV6-2/TRBV6-3; CDR3: CASSYRDSRYEQYF
D: TRBD1; J: TRBJ2-1; V: TRBV7-3; CDR3: CASSSRGGSPQEQFF
D: NA; J: TRBJ1-1; V: TRBV5-1; CDR3: CASSQQGINEAFF
D: TRBD2; J: TRBJ2-3; V: TRBV6-5; CDR3: CASRLAGADTDTQYF
D: NA; J: TRBJ1-1; V: TRBV7-2; CDR3: CAHSLQENTEAFF
D: TRBD2; J: TRBJ2-1; V: TRBV4-2; CDR3: CASSQGAGGLDEQFF
D: NA; J: TRBJ1-5; V: TRBV12-3/TRBV12-4; CDR3: CASSLGLEQPQHF
D: NA; J: TRBJ1-1; V: TRBV3-1; CDR3: CASSPRVNTEAFF
D: NA; J: TRBJ2-3; V: TRBV5-5; CDR3: CASSLGGTAGDTQYF
D: NA; J: TRBJ1-2; V: TRBV11-3; CDR3: CASSLVAPPESYGYTF
D: TRBD1; J: TRBJ1-5; V: TRBV6-2/TRBV6-3; CDR3: CASSYPTGDNRHQPQHF
D: TRBD2; J: TRBJ2-5; V: TRBV4-1; CDR3: CASSPIAGEETQYF